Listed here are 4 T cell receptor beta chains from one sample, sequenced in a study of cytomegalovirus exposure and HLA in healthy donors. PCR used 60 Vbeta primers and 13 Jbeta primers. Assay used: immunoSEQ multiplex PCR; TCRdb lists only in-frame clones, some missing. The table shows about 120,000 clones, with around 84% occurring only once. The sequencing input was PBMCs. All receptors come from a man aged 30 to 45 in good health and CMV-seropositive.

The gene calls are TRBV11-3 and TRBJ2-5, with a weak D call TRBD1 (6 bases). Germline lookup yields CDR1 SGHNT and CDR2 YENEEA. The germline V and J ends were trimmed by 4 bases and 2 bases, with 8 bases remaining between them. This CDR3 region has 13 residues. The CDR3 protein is CASSSGTQETQYF. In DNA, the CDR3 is TGTGCCAGCAGCTCCGGGACACAAGAGACCCAGTACTTC.

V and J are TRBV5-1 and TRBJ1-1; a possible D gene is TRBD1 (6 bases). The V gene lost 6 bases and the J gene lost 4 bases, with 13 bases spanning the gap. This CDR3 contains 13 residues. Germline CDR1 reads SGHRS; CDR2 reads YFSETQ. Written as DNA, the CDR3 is TGCGCCAGCACCGCTAGGGGGTTCACTGAAGCTTTCTTT. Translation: CASTARGFTEAFF.

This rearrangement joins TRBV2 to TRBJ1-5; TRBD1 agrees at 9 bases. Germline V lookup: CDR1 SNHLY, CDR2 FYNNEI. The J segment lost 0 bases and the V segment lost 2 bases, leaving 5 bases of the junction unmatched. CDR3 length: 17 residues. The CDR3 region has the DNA TGTGCCAGCAGTGAATTTCTGACAGGGGGTAGCAATCAGCCCCAGCATTTT. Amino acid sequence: CASSEFLTGGSNQPQHF.

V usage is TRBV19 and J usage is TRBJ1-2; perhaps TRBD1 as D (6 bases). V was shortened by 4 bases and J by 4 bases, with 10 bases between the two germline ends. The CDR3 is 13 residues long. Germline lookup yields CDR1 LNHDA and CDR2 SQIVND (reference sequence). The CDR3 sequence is CASSRQEPYGYTF. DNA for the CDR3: TGTGCCAGTAGTAGACAGGAGCCCTATGGCTACACCTTC.